This T cell receptor (beta chain) was sequenced for a study of blood T cells in healthy people across ages. For the second PCR, which ran for about 6 to 11 cycles, a sample-barcoded 5' primer and a J-beta primer mix were used. One entry per CDR3 protein, called by TCRdb with MiXCR from the 5' RACE reads. The data hold about 640,000 distinct CDR3 sequences, with roughly 58% observed a single time. The CDR3 sequence is 15 residues long. Trimming took 0 bases from V and 7 from J; bases not matched to a gene: 10. CDR1 DFQATT and CDR2 SNEGSKA come from the germline V gene (reference sequence). Source material: blood. The receptor was derived from a man aged 55 to 70 in good health. The rearrangement uses TRBV20-1 and TRBJ2-7, with 9 bases aligning to TRBD2. In DNA, the CDR3 is TGCAGTGCTAGAGATGCAGGAGCGGGGGGAGGTGAGCAGTACTTC. Translated: CSARDAGAGGGEQYF.